Below, 2 T cell receptor beta chains from the same sample are listed, as sequenced in a study of immune evolution from preneoplasia to lung adenocarcinoma. Libraries were prepared by immunoSEQ multiplex PCR; TCRdb keeps only in-frame clonotypes and omits some of them. The table records over 30,000 clones, 74% of them present only once. Sequencing was done on a sample of FFPE invasive lung adenocarcinoma tissue. The receptors were sampled from a person between 60 and 69 years old with lung adenocarcinoma.

Note on this clone: Compared with germline, one end of the junction differs, possibly owing to a read error. The chain carries TRBV5-1 and TRBJ1-1; D is ambiguous. Germline V gene sequence: CDR1 SGHRS, CDR2 YFSETQ. CDR3 length: 13 residues. The CDR3, as DNA: TGCGCCAGCACCTTGACGGCGGACACTGAAGCTTTCTTT. It codes for CASTLTADTEAFF.

The gene calls are TRBV5-6 and TRBJ1-2, with D possibly being TRBD1 (5 bases). Germline CDR1 SGHDT, CDR2 YYEEEE. This CDR3 has 12 residues. Trimming took 2 bases from V and 7 from J, leaving 9 bases between them. The CDR3 here is CASSFRVAGYTF. The CDR3 DNA sequence: TGTGCCAGCAGCTTCAGGGTAGCTGGCTACACCTTC.